The 29 T cell receptor beta chains presented below share a single source sample, sequenced in a study of T cell repertoires in cytomegalovirus infection. Each CDR3 protein is one row after TCRdb ran MiXCR on the reads. Found here are more than 500,000 distinct CDR3 sequences, more than 15% of them singletons; the top ten hold about 24%. The sequenced sample was CD8+ T cells from PBMCs. These receptors all stem from a human donor in good health (CMV status not recorded). Some clones in this sample may be carry-over from other donors' samples.

J is TRBJ1-1 and V is TRBV6-1; 9 bases match TRBD1. Germline V CDR1 and CDR2: MNHNS, SASEGT. There are 14 residues in the CDR3. With 5 bases clipped from V and 3 bases from J, the junction kept 4 bases outside the gene matches. For the CDR3, the DNA is TGTGCCAGCAGTCAACAGGGGGCGGACACTGAAGCTTTCTTT. Translated: CASSQQGADTEAFF.

This clonotype was observed once. This chain uses TRBV5-6 with TRBJ1-1; no clear D gene. Germline V gives CDR1 SGHDT, CDR2 YYEEEE. There are 14 residues in the CDR3. V was trimmed by 0 bases and J by 4 bases, leaving 10 bases between them. Here the CDR3 reads CASSLVEVGTEAFF. The CDR3 coding sequence is TGTGCCAGCAGCTTGGTAGAGGTCGGCACTGAAGCTTTCTTT.

This chain uses TRBV2 with TRBJ2-6; D unresolved. V dropped 1 base and J dropped 0 bases, with 16 bases sitting between them. Germline V gene data show CDR1 as SNHLY and CDR2 as FYNNEI. The CDR3 has 19 amino acids. This chain's CDR3 is CASSEVAVPNFSGANVLTF. The CDR3 region has the DNA TGTGCCAGCAGTGAAGTGGCAGTGCCAAACTTCTCTGGGGCCAACGTCCTGACTTTC.

This clonotype was counted between two and nine times. The chain uses TRBV30 and TRBJ2-1; 9 bases map to TRBD2. Germline V gene data show CDR1 as GTSNPN and CDR2 as SVGIG (reference sequence). This CDR3 is 15 amino acids long. Trimming took 0 bases from V and 7 from J; bases not matched to a gene: 7. CDR3 DNA: TGTGCCTGGAGTGTAGGGGCGGGAGGGCTAAATGAGCAGTTCTTC. Translation: CAWSVGAGGLNEQFF.

This clonotype was counted between two and nine times. The V gene is TRBV4-1, the J gene TRBJ1-2; no reliable D call. This CDR3 region has 13 residues. V gave up 0 bases and J gave up 8 bases, with 10 bases separating them. Germline V lookup: CDR1 MGHRA, CDR2 YSYEKL. The CDR3 is CASSQDRAFGYTF. The CDR3, as DNA: TGCGCCAGCAGCCAAGATAGAGCGTTCGGCTACACCTTC.

There are a few counts of this clonotype. The J gene is TRBJ2-1, the V gene TRBV28, with TRBD1 identical over 7 bases. CDR1 MDHEN and CDR2 SYDVKM come from the germline V gene. Losses at the gene ends were 8 bases for V and 4 bases for J; bases not matched to a gene: 8. The CDR3 spans 14 residues. DNA of the CDR3: TGTGCCAGCCAGGTCGGGACAGAATACAATGAGCAGTTCTTC. Protein sequence: CASQVGTEYNEQFF.

The chain couples TRBV3-1 to TRBJ2-3; D is undetermined. V was shortened by 1 base and J by 2 bases, with 13 bases between the two germline ends. Germline V CDR1 and CDR2: LGHDT, YNNKEL (reference sequence). This CDR3 spans 16 amino acids. The CDR3 bases are TGTGCCAGCAGCCAAGGTAAAAGCAGCTACACAGATACGCAGTATTTT. This gives the protein CASSQGKSSYTDTQYF.

This clonotype came up many times. J is TRBJ2-3 and V is TRBV7-9, with TRBD2 matching over 9 bases. CDR3 length: 17 amino acids. Germline trimming cut 5 bases from V and 6 bases from J; bases unmatched to any gene: 15. Germline loops: CDR1 SEHNR, CDR2 FQNEAQ (reference sequence). The CDR3 region is CASSRLEAGGPGDTQYF. The CDR3 region has the DNA TGTGCCAGCAGCCGCCTCGAGGCGGGGGGGCCCGGGGATACGCAGTATTTT.

The chain is built from TRBV30 and TRBJ2-3; D unclear. The CDR3 spans 15 residues. CDR1 and CDR2 from the germline V gene are GTSNPN and SVGIG (reference sequence). V lost 0 bases and J 0 bases, leaving 10 bases between the germline ends. CDR3 in amino acids: CAWSVGSSSTDTQYF. CDR3 DNA sequence: TGTGCCTGGAGTGTAGGCAGTTCTAGCACAGATACGCAGTATTTT.

This clonotype showed up just a few times. The genes are TRBV2 and TRBJ2-1, with D possibly being TRBD1 (6 bases). V shed 6 bases and J shed 12 bases, with 18 bases lying between them. The germline CDR1 and CDR2 sequences are SNHLY and FYNNEI. The CDR3 covers 13 residues. The CDR3 protein is CASRLGGFWGQFF. The DNA of the CDR3 is TGTGCCAGCAGACTAGGGGGATTCTGGGGGCAGTTCTTC.

This clonotype has ten or more counts. This chain joins TRBV27 and TRBJ2-3; D may be TRBD2 (6 bases). Trimming took off 4 bases at V and 3 bases at J, with 11 bases between the two ends. Germline V gives CDR1 MNHEY, CDR2 SMNVEV (reference sequence). This CDR3 spans 14 amino acids. The CDR3 here is CASSSTRRTDTQYF. CDR3 DNA: TGTGCCAGCAGTTCGACTAGAAGGACAGATACGCAGTATTTT.

This clonotype was seen a few times. The chain combines TRBV27 with TRBJ1-2; 7 nucleotides align to TRBD1. After removal of 5 bases from V and 2 bases from J, the junction contained 8 bases not matched to a gene. The CDR3 is made up of 15 amino acids. Germline CDR1 reads MNHEY; CDR2 reads SMNVEV (reference sequence). The DNA for the CDR3 is TGTGCCAGCAGTCTGACCTCGGGACAGAACTATGGCTACACCTTC. The encoded protein is CASSLTSGQNYGYTF.

This clonotype was observed a handful of times. This sequence joins TRBV27 and TRBJ2-7, with 7 bases matching TRBD1. The CDR3 covers 14 residues. Per the germline V gene, CDR1 is MNHEY and CDR2 is SMNVEV (reference sequence). Germline trimming cut 5 bases from V and 7 bases from J; bases unmatched to any gene: 11. The CDR3 region has the DNA TGTGCCAGCAGTCGAATCGGGACAGCCCGGGAGCAGTACTTC. This translates into CASSRIGTAREQYF.

This clonotype occurred a few times. This chain uses TRBV4-2 with TRBJ2-1, with 10 bases matching TRBD2. From germline, CDR1 is LGHNA and CDR2 YNFKEQ. The V and J ends lost 0 bases and 9 bases, in that order; junction bases with no gene match: 2. The CDR3 has 14 amino acids. The CDR3 here is CASSQEGTSVEQFF. In DNA form, the CDR3 reads TGTGCCAGCAGCCAAGAGGGGACTAGCGTTGAGCAGTTCTTC.

Comment on this clonotype: This may stem from a read error, because a much larger clone lies one nucleotide away. The chain uses TRBV28 and TRBJ2-7; 14 bases agree with TRBD2. In germline, CDR1 is MDHEN, CDR2 SYDVKM. Trimming removed 4 bases from V and 5 bases from J; junction bases left unmatched: 13. This CDR3 has 18 residues. CDR3: CASSSSGTSGGLLHEQYF. The DNA of the CDR3 is TGTGCCAGCAGTTCGTCCGGGACTAGCGGGGGCCTTCTCCACGAGCAGTACTTC.

V gene TRBV6-1 combines with J gene TRBJ2-7; 9 positions match TRBD1. Germline-derived CDR1 and CDR2 are MNHNS and SASEGT. Losses at the gene ends were 0 bases for V and 4 bases for J; bases not matched to a gene: 7. The CDR3 sequence is 16 residues long. This CDR3 is CASSEARDRVGYEQYF. For the CDR3, the DNA is TGTGCCAGCAGTGAAGCCCGGGACAGGGTAGGTTACGAGCAGTACTTC.

This clonotype turned up a few times. This chain connects TRBV12-5 to TRBJ2-3; 7 bases fit TRBD1. Per germline, CDR1 LGHNT and CDR2 FRNRAP. This CDR3 spans 14 amino acids. The V gene end was trimmed by 5 bases and the J gene end by 4 bases; junction bases not matched to a gene: 6. The CDR3 bases are TGTGCTAGTGGTCCAGGGGACAGAGCAGATACGCAGTATTTT. This encodes CASGPGDRADTQYF.

In its sample, this clonotype was seen many times. This chain uses TRBV19 with TRBJ1-2; no reliable D call. Per the germline V gene, CDR1 is LNHDA and CDR2 is SQIVND (reference sequence). V was shortened by 3 bases and J by 0 bases, with 8 bases between the two germline ends. The CDR3 covers 14 residues. CDR3 sequence: CASSINSPNYGYTF. CDR3 in DNA: TGTGCCAGTAGTATCAACAGTCCTAACTATGGCTACACCTTC.

This chain uses TRBV5-1 with TRBJ2-4, with a possible D match to TRBD2 (6 bases). V lost 0 bases and J lost 11, with 6 bases in between. The germline gives CDR1 SGHRS, CDR2 YFSETQ. CDR3 length: 11 residues. CDR3 amino acids: CASSLAGVQYF. CDR3 nucleotide sequence: TGCGCCAGCAGCTTGGCGGGGGTTCAGTACTTC.

This chain uses TRBV4-1 with TRBJ1-5, with unresolved D. Trimming took 0 bases from V and 1 from J, leaving 4 bases between them. The germline CDR1 and CDR2 sequences are MGHRA and YSYEKL. The CDR3 is 14 amino acids. The CDR3 protein is CASSQEPSNQPQHF. The CDR3 nucleotides read TGCGCCAGCAGCCAAGAACCCAGCAATCAGCCCCAGCATTTT.

The chain carries TRBV3-1 and TRBJ2-1; 7 nucleotides agree with TRBD1. V shed 4 bases and J 7 bases; nucleotides not matched to a gene: 7. The CDR3 is 14 residues long. Germline CDR1 LGHDT, CDR2 YNNKEL (reference sequence). The CDR3 here is CASSPTGPRNEQFF. DNA of the CDR3: TGTGCCAGCAGCCCGACAGGGCCCCGAAATGAGCAGTTCTTC.

This clonotype was observed a few times. The V and J genes are TRBV11-2 and TRBJ1-1; weak D call: TRBD1 (5 bases). The V end was cut by 0 bases, the J end by 1 base, with 18 bases between. Per the germline V gene, CDR1 is SGHAT and CDR2 is FQNNGV. This CDR3 contains 18 residues. CDR3 protein: CASSLDWVLRGRNTEAFF. CDR3 DNA sequence: TGTGCCAGCAGCTTAGATTGGGTTCTTCGGGGGAGGAACACTGAAGCTTTCTTT.

This clonotype has ten or more counts. The rearrangement joins TRBV4-1 to TRBJ1-5; 9 bases align to TRBD1. The CDR3 has 17 residues. V was clipped by 0 bases and J by 1 base; unmatched bases: 4. Germline CDR1 is MGHRA and CDR2 is YSYEKL. In nucleotides, the CDR3 is TGCGCCAGCAGCCAAGAGCCAGGGACAGGGAGCAATCAGCCCCAGCATTTT. Its translation: CASSQEPGTGSNQPQHF.

The chain couples TRBV19 to TRBJ1-5; 10 bases align to TRBD1. The CDR3 is made up of 18 amino acids. Trimming cost V 6 bases and J 5 bases; bases outside gene matches: 16. Per the germline V gene, CDR1 is LNHDA and CDR2 is SQIVND (reference sequence). The CDR3 nucleotides read TGTGCCAGTAGCCGCCTACAAACCCGGGACAGGGGCTATCAGCCCCAGCATTTT. It yields the protein CASSRLQTRDRGYQPQHF.

The V and J genes are TRBV27 and TRBJ2-7; 7 bases fit TRBD1. Germline values: CDR1 MNHEY, CDR2 SMNVEV (reference sequence). This CDR3 has 14 residues. Germline trimming cut 2 bases from V and 5 bases from J; bases unmatched to any gene: 6. CDR3 protein: CASSLTTGLDEQYF. In DNA form, the CDR3 reads TGTGCCAGCAGTTTAACGACAGGGCTGGACGAGCAGTACTTC.

This clonotype was detected ten times or more. The CDR3 reads CASSLASSKFQFSGTNPSYEQYF. The CDR3 DNA reads as TGTGCCAGCAGCTTAGCGTCATCGAAGTTTCAATTTTCAGGGACTAACCCCTCCTACGAGCAGTACTTC. This sequence joins TRBV7-6 and TRBJ2-7; 7 bases are shared with TRBD2. Germline assignment: CDR1 SGHVS and CDR2 FNYEAQ. The CDR3 runs to 23 residues. The junction had 26 bases not matched to a gene; V was cut back by 0 bases and J by 0 bases.

The gene calls are TRBV4-1 and TRBJ2-1; maybe TRBD1 (5 bases). This CDR3 comprises 14 residues. From germline, CDR1 is MGHRA and CDR2 YSYEKL. V was pared by 3 bases and J by 10 bases, with 16 bases between. This CDR3 reads CASSQPSRVGEQFF. DNA of the CDR3: TGCGCCAGCAGCCAGCCGTCCAGGGTAGGCGAGCAGTTCTTC.

Concerning this clonotype itself: With a much larger clone just one base away, this may be a read error. This chain connects TRBV6-9 to TRBJ1-3; TRBD1 aligns across 9 bases. The CDR3 has 17 amino acids. Per the germline V gene, CDR1 is MNHGY and CDR2 is SVAAGI. CDR3 in amino acids: CASSPWTGDNSGNNIYF. Written as DNA, the CDR3 is TGTGCCAGCAGTCCGTGGACAGGGGACAACTCTGGAAACAACATATATTTT.

There are many counts of this clonotype. The chain is built from TRBV2 and TRBJ2-5; D is ambiguous. Trimming shortened V by 6 bases and J by 1 base, and 12 bases separated the two germline ends. This CDR3 has 14 residues. Germline V lookup: CDR1 SNHLY, CDR2 FYNNEI. The chain's CDR3 is CASRPLVVQETQYF. CDR3 nucleotides: TGTGCCAGCAGGCCCCTGGTGGTCCAAGAGACCCAGTACTTC.